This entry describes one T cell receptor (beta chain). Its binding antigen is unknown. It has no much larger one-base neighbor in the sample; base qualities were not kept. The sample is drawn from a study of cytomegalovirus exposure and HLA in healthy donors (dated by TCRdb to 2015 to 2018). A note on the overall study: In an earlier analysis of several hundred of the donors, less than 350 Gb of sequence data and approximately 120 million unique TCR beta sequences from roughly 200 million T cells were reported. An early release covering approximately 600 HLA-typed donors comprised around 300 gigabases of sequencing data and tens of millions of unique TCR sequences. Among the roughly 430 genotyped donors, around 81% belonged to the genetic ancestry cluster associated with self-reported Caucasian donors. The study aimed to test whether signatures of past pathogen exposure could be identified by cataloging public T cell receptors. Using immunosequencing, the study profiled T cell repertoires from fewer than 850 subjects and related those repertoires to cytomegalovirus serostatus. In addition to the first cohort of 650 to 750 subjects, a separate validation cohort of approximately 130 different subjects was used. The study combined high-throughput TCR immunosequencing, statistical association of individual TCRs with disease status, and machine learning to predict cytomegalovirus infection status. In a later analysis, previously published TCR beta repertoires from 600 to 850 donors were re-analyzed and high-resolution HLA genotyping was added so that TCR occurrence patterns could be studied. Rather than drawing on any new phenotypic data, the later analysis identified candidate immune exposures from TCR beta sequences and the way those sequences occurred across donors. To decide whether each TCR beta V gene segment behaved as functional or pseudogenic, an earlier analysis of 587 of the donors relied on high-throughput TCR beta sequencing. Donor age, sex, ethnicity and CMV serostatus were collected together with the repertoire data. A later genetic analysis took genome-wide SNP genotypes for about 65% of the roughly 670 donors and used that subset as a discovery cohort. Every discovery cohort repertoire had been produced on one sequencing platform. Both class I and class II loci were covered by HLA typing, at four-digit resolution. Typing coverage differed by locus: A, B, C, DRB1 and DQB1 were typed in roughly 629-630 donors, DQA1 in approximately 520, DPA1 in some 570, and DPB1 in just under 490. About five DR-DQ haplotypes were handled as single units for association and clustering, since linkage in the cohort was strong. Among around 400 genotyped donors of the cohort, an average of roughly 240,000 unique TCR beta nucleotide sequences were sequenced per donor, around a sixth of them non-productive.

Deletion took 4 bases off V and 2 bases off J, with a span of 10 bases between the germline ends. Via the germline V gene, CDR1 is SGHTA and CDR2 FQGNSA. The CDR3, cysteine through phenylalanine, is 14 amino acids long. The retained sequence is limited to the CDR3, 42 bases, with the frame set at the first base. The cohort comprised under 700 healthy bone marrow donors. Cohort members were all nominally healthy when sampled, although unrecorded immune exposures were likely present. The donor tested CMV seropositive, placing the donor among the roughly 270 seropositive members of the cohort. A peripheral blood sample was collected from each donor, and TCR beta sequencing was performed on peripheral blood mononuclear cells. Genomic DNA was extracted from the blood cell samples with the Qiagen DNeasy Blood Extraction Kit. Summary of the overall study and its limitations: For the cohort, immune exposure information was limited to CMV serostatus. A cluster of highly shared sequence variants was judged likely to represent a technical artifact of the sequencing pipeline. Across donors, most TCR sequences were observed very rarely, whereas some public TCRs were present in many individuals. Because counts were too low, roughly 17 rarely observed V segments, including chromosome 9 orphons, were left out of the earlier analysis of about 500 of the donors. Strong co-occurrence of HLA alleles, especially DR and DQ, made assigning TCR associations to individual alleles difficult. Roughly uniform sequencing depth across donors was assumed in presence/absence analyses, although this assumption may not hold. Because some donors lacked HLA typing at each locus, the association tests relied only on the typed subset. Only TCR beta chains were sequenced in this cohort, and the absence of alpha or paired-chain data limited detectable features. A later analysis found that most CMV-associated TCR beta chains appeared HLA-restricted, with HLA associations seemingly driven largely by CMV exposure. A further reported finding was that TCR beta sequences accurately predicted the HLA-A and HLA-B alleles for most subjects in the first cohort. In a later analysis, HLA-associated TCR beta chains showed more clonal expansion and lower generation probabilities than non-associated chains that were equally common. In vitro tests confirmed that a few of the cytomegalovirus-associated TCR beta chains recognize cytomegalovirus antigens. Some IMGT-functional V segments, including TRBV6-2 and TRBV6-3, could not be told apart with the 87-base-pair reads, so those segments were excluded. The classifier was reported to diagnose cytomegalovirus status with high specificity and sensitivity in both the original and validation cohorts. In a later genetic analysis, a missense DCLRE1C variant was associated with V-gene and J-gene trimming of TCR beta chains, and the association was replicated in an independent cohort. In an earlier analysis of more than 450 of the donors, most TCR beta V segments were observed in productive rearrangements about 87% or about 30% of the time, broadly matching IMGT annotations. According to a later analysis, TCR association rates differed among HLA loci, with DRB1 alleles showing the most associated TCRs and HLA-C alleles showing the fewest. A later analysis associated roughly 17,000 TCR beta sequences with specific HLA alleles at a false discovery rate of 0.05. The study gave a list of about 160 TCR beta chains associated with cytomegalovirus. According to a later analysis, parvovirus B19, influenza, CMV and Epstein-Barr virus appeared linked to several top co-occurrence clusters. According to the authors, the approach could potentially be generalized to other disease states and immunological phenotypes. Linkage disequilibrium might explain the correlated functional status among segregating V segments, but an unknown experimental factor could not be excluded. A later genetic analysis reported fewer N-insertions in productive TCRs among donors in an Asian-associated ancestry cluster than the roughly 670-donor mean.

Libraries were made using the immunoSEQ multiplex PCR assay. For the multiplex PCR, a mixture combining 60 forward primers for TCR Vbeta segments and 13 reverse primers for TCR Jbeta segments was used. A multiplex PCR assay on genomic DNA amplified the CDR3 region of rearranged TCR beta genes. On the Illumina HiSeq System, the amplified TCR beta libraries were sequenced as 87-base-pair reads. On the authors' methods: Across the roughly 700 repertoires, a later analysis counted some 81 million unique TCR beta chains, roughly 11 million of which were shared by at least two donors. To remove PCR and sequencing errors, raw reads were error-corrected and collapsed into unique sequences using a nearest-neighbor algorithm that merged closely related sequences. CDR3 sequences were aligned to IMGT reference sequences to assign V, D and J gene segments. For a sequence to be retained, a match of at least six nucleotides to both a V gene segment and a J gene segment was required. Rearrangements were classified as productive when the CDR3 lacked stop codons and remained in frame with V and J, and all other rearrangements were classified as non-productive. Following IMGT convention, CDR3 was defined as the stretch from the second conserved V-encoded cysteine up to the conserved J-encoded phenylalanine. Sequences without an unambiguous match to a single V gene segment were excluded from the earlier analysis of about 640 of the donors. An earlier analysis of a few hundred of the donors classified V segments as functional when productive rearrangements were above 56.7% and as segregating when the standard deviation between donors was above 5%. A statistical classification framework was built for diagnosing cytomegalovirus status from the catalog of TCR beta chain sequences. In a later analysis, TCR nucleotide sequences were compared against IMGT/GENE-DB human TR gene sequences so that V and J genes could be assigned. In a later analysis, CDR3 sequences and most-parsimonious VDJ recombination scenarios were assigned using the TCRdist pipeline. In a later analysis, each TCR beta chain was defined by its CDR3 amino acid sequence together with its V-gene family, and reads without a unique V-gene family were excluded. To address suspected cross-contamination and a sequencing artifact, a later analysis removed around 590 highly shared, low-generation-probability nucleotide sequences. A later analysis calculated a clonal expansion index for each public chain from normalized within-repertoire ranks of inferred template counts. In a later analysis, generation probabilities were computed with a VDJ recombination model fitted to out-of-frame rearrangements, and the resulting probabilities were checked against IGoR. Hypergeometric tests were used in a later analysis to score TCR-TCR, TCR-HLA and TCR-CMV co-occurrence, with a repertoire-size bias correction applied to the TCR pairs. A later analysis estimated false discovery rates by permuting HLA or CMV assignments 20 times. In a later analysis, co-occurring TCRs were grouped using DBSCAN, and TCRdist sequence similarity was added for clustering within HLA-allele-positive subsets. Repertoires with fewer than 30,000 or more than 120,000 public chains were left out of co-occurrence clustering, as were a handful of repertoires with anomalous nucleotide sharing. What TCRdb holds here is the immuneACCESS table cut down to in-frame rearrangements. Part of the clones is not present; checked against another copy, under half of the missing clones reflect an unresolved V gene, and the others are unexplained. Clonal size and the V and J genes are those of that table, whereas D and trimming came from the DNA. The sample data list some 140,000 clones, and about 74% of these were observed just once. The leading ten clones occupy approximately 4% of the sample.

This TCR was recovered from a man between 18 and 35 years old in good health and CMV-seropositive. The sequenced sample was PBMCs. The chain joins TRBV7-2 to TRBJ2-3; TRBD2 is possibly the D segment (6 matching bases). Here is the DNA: TGTGCCAGCAGCTCGACTAGTGTCACAGATACGCAGTATTTT. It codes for CASSSTSVTDTQYF.